The 11 T cell receptor beta chains below all came from one sample that was sequenced in a study of blood T cell repertoires in COVID-19. Libraries were prepared by immunoSEQ multiplex PCR; TCRdb keeps only in-frame clonotypes and omits some of them. The table lists some 100,000 clones, more than 75% of them singletons. Sample: peripheral blood. Source of these receptors: a human donor in a cohort sampled during active COVID-19.

This rearrangement joins TRBV2 to TRBJ2-5, with a possible D match to TRBD2 (5 bases). V lost 0 bases and J lost 5, with 13 bases in between. Looked up from germline, CDR1 is SNHLY and CDR2 is FYNNEI. The CDR3 covers 15 residues. The CDR3 nucleotides read TGTGCCAGCAGTGAAGCGCCAGGTGGGGAGGAGACCCAGTACTTC. Protein sequence: CASSEAPGGEETQYF.

This clone was observed a few times. This chain uses TRBV2 with TRBJ1-5; perhaps TRBD1 as D (6 bases). V shed 8 bases and J shed 2 bases, with 13 bases lying between them. Germline values: CDR1 SNHLY, CDR2 FYNNEI. The CDR3 has 14 amino acids. The DNA of the CDR3 is TGTGCCAGCTGTCAGGGGATAGGCAATCAGCCCCAGCATTTT. This gives the protein CASCQGIGNQPQHF.

This clone was observed a handful of times. The rearrangement uses TRBV19 and TRBJ2-1; TRBD1 is a possible D gene (5 bases). This CDR3 is 12 amino acids long. The germline V gene has CDR1 LNHDA and CDR2 SQIVND (reference sequence). V lost 2 bases to trimming and J lost 9 bases, with 8 bases between them. CDR3 region: CASSIRGGEQFF. The CDR3 coding sequence is TGTGCCAGTAGTATAAGGGGTGGTGAGCAGTTCTTC.

J is TRBJ1-1 and V is TRBV10-2; TRBD1 is a possible D gene (5 bases). Trimming removed 4 bases from V and 1 base from J, with 22 bases in between. CDR1 and CDR2 (germline): WSHSY, SAAADI. The length of the CDR3 is 18 residues. The CDR3 is CASSGSPARGSGNTEAFF. In DNA, the CDR3 is TGCGCCAGCAGTGGATCGCCGGCTAGGGGATCAGGGAACACTGAAGCTTTCTTT.

This clone was seen a handful of times. J is TRBJ1-5 and V is TRBV30; no reliable D call. This CDR3 spans 13 amino acids. The V gene's germline CDR1 is GTSNPN and CDR2 SVGIG (reference sequence). V lost 0 bases and J lost 4, with 7 bases in between. The CDR3 sequence: CAWSVARNQPQHF. The DNA for the CDR3 is TGTGCCTGGAGTGTGGCTAGAAATCAGCCCCAGCATTTT.

This clone has only a few counts. The identical CDR3 is also encoded by other nucleotide sequences in the sample. The genes are TRBV3-1 (or the pseudogene TRBV3-2) and TRBJ2-1; possibly TRBD2 for D (6 bases). Germline CDR1 is LGHDT and CDR2 is YNNKEL (reference sequence). This CDR3 region has 15 residues. Trimming left V 1 base short and J 1 base short, with 8 bases between. CDR3: CASSQAGGSYNEQFF. The CDR3 DNA reads as TGTGCCAGCAGCCAAGCCGGGGGTTCCTACAATGAGCAGTTCTTC.

Only one count was recorded for this clone. The J gene is TRBJ2-1, the V gene TRBV4-3; TRBD2 agrees at 11 bases. This CDR3 region has 15 residues. V lost 4 bases and J lost 3; bases outside the gene matches: 2. Germline lookup yields CDR1 LGHNA and CDR2 YSLEER. The CDR3 loop reads CASSPGLADYNEQFF. In DNA, the CDR3 is TGCGCCAGCAGCCCGGGACTAGCGGACTACAATGAGCAGTTCTTC.

This clone was seen only once. The chain combines TRBV7-9 with TRBJ1-2, with TRBD1 identical over 8 bases. V lost 4 bases, J lost 8 bases, and 6 bases stayed unmatched. The CDR3 totals 13 residues. The germline V gene has CDR1 SEHNR and CDR2 FQNEAQ (reference sequence). CDR3: CASSSQGVDGYTF. CDR3 nucleotide sequence: TGTGCCAGCAGCTCACAGGGGGTGGACGGCTACACCTTC.

The chain is built from TRBV6-2 or TRBV6-3 and TRBJ2-7, with D perhaps TRBD2 (6 bases). The V end was cut by 2 bases, the J end by 6 bases, with 17 bases between. In germline, CDR1 is MNHEY, CDR2 SVGEGT. This CDR3 has 15 amino acids. In DNA, the CDR3 is TGTGCCAGCAGTTACGTCGCGGGGCCTCGGGGCGAGCAGTACTTC. Protein sequence: CASSYVAGPRGEQYF.

The V call is TRBV6-2 or TRBV6-3, the J call TRBJ2-3, with 9 bases lining up with TRBD2. The CDR3 loop spans 16 amino acids. Trimming removed 2 bases from V and 4 bases from J; junction bases left unmatched: 7. Per germline, CDR1 MNHEY and CDR2 SVGEGT. The CDR3 protein is CASSYTSGFGADTQYF. The CDR3 DNA follows: TGTGCCAGCAGTTACACTAGCGGGTTTGGAGCAGATACGCAGTATTTT.

This chain connects TRBV5-4 to TRBJ2-1; D is perhaps TRBD1 (5 bases). The CDR3 has 14 amino acids. Trimming took off 1 base at V and 6 bases at J, with 11 bases between the two ends. CDR1 and CDR2 (germline): SGHNT, YYREEE (reference sequence). The CDR3 is CASSLQGRPNEQFF. CDR3 DNA: TGTGCCAGCAGCTTGCAGGGCCGCCCCAATGAGCAGTTCTTC.